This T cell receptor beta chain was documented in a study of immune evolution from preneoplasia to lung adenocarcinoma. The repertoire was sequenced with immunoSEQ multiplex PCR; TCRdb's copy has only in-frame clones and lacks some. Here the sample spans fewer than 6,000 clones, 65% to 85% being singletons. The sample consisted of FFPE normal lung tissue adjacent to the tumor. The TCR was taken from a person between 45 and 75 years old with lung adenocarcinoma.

In DNA, the CDR3 is TGCGCCAGCAGCTTGGTTACGGGGGCGGACACAGATACGCAGTATTTT. This gives the protein CASSLVTGADTDTQYF. The chain employs TRBV5-1 and TRBJ2-3, with D possibly called TRBD1 or TRBD2 (6 bases each). CDR1 is SGHRS, CDR2 YFSETQ, per germline. The CDR3 totals 16 residues. Trimming took off 0 bases at V and 2 bases at J, with 13 bases between the two ends.